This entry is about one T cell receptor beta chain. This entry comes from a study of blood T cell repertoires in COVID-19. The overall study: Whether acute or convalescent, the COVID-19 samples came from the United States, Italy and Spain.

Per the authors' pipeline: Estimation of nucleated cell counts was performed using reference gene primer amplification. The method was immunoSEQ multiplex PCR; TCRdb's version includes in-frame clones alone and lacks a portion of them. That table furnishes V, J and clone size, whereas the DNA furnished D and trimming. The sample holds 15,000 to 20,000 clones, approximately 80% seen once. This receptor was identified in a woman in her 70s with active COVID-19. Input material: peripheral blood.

The CDR3 is CASREGGQPQHF. For the CDR3, the DNA is TGTGCCAGTAGGGAGGGCGGTCAGCCCCAGCATTTT. V usage is TRBV19 and J usage is TRBJ1-5; D gene uncertain. Trimming cost V 6 bases and J 6 bases, with 9 bases left between them. Germline CDR1 and CDR2: LNHDA and SQIVND (reference sequence). The CDR3 has 12 residues.